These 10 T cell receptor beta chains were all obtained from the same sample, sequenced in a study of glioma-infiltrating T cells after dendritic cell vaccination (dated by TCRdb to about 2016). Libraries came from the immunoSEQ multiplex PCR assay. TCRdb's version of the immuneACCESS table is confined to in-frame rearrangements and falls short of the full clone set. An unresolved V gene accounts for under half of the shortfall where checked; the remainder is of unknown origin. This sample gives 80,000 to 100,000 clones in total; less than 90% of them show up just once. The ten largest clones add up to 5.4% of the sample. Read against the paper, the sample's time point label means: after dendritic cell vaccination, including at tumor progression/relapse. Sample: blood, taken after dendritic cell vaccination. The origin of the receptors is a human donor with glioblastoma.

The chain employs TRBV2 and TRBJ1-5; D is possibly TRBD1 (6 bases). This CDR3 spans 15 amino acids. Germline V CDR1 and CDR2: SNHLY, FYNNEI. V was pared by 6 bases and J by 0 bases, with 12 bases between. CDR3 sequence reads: CASRNRDDSNQPQHF. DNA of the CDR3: TGTGCCAGCAGAAACAGGGATGATAGCAATCAGCCCCAGCATTTT.

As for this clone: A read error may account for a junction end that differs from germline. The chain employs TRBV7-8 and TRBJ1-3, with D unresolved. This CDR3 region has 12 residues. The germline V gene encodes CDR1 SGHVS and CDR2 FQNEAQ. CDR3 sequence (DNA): TGTGCCAGCAGCTTAAAAGCGGGATTTCCCATTTTT. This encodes CASSLKAGFPIF.

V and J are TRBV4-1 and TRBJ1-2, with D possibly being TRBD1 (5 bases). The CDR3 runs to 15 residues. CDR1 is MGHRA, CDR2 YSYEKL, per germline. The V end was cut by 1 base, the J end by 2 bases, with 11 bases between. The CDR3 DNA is TGCGCCAGCAGCCAAGGCCAGGGCCGAAACTATGGCTACACCTTC. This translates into CASSQGQGRNYGYTF.

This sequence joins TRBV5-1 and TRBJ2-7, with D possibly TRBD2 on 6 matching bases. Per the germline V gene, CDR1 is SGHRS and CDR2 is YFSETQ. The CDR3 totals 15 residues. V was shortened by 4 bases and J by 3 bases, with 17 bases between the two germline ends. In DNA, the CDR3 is TGCGCCAGCAGCCCAGGTACTGGGGGACTCTACGAGCAGTACTTC. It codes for CASSPGTGGLYEQYF.

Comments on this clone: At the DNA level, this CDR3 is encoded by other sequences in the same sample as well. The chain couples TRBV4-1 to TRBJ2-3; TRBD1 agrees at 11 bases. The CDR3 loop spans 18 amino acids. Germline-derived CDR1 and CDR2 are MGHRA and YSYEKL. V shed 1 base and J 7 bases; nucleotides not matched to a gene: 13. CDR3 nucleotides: TGCGCCAGCAGCCAAGCGATTCGGGACAGGGGGACGAGATATACGCAGTATTTT. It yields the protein CASSQAIRDRGTRYTQYF.

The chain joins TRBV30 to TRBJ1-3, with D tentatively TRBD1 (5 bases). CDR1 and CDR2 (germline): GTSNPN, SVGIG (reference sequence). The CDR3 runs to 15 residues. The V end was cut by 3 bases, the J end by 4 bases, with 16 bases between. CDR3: CAWRGGGFAGNTIYF. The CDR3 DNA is TGTGCCTGGAGGGGGGGAGGGTTCGCAGGAAACACCATATATTTT.

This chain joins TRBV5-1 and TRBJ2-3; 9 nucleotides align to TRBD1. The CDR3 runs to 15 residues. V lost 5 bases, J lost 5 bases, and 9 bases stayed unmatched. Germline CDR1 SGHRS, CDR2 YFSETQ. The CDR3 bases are TGCGCCAGCAGGAACCACAGGGGGCGCCTAGATACGCAGTATTTT. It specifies CASRNHRGRLDTQYF.

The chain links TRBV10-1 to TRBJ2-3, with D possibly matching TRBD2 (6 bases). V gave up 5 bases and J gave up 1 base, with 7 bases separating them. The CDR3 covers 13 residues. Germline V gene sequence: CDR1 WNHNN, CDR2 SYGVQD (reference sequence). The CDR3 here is CASSSSGTDTQYF. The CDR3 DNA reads TGCGCCAGCAGTTCTAGCGGCACAGATACGCAGTATTTT.

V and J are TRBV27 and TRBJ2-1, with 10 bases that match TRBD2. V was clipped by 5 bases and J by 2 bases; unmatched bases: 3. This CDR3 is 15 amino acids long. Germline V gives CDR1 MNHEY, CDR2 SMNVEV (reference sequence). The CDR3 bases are TGTGCCAGCAGTATAAGCGGGGGGGCCTACAATGAGCAGTTCTTC. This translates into CASSISGGAYNEQFF.

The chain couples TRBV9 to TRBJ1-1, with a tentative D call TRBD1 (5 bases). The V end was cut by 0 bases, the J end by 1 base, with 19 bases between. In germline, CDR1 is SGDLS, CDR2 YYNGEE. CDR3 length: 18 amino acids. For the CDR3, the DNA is TGTGCCAGCAGCGTAGGCCCCCCAGACAGTTATGCGAACACTGAAGCTTTCTTT. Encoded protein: CASSVGPPDSYANTEAFF.